Listed below are T cell receptor beta chains from one sample, sequenced in a study of cytomegalovirus exposure and HLA in healthy donors. Here immunoSEQ multiplex PCR was the method, and the copy in TCRdb shows in-frame clones only, minus some. This table holds some 130,000 clones, 78% found once. Source material: PBMCs. The receptors here all came from a female donor in good health and CMV-seronegative. Both conserved end residues are part of each CDR3.

V	J	CDR3
TRBV7-9	TRBJ2-1	CASRPLAYEQFF
TRBV27	TRBJ2-7	CASSTNRGRYEQYF
TRBV11-2	TRBJ1-6	CASSPSGGGSPLHF
TRBV5-1	TRBJ1-4	CASSPGQGAEKLFF
TRBV29-1	TRBJ2-7	CSVFGLAGAYEQYF
TRBV28	TRBJ1-2	CASTVMGLYGYTF
TRBV30	TRBJ2-5	CAWSRQETQYF
TRBV7-6	TRBJ1-6	CASSLYSGGSVRSPLHF
TRBV10-3	TRBJ2-3	CAIRGTLADTQYF
TRBV28	TRBJ2-1	CASSEMTGLNEQFF
TRBV6-5	TRBJ1-2	CASSYEGAYGYTF
TRBV19	-	CATRATSASYEQYF
TRBV5-4	TRBJ1-4	CASSLGRTNEKLFF
TRBV7-7	TRBJ1-1	CASSLRLNTEAFF
TRBV2	TRBJ2-5	CASGRETSGQETQYF
TRBV19	TRBJ2-7	CASSRLAGDYEQYF
TRBV4-1	TRBJ2-4	CASSPGTPKNIQYF
TRBV11-2	TRBJ1-1	CASSFTGTGFAEAFF
TRBV4-3	TRBJ2-1	CASSQIAGWEQFF
TRBV19	TRBJ1-5	CATHRGGRNQPQHF
TRBV5-8	TRBJ1-3	CASSPLSTPGNTIYF
TRBV6-5	TRBJ2-7	CASSGYTRGEQYF
TRBV7-8	TRBJ2-5	CASTLGQAGMETQYF
TRBV7-2	TRBJ1-1	CASSGRVGTEAFF
TRBV13	TRBJ2-7	CASRASGSVAYEQYF
TRBV7-2	TRBJ2-3	CASSRGDRGSTQYF
TRBV7-6	TRBJ2-7	CASSLGGTSGIYEQYF
TRBV9	TRBJ2-6	CASSATGSGANVLTF
TRBV15	TRBJ2-1	CATSRAGQGYNEQFF
TRBV5-8	TRBJ2-2	CASSHGTGRISTGELFF
TRBV27	TRBJ1-1	CASSGGDRANTEAFF
TRBV9	TRBJ2-1	CASSLLHEQFF
TRBV14	TRBJ2-1	CASSQDGGWGLAVSYNEQFF
TRBV28	TRBJ2-2	CASSSASFLAGELFF
TRBV19	TRBJ2-6	CASSQSGRPPFSGANVLTF
TRBV19	TRBJ2-1	CASHPGWLAGGEYYNEQFF
TRBV30	TRBJ2-7	CAWRSQGEGYEQYF
TRBV7-9	TRBJ2-3	CASSVPPGGGSTDTQYF
TRBV5-1	TRBJ2-1	CASSSGTGNNEQFF
TRBV4-1	TRBJ2-4	CASSQDAGQGSIQYF